The clone carrying this T cell receptor (beta chain) was observed once. Its antigen is currently unknown. Whether given at about 4 or about 12 weeks, second doses were pooled. Assay: immunoSEQ multiplex PCR; the TCRdb copy retains only in-frame clones and omits some. The sample consists of around 150,000 clones, 92% of them appearing once. This sample stems from a study of T cell responses to AZD1222 COVID-19 vaccine. Whole-study findings and limits: Among those given AZD1222, only five or six were seropositive at baseline.

Trimming cost V 5 bases and J 5 bases, with 8 bases left between them. CDR1 is MNHEY and CDR2 is SVGEGT in the germline V gene. The length of the CDR3 is 12 residues. The J gene is TRBJ2-3, the V gene TRBV6-2 or TRBV6-3; the D is unclear. The receptor's source is an adult who received the AZD1222 COVID-19 vaccine. The starting material was peripheral blood, obtained 28 days after the second AZD1222 dose. The CDR3 sequence: CASSDRLDTQYF. DNA for the CDR3: TGTGCCAGCAGTGATAGACTAGATACGCAGTATTTT.